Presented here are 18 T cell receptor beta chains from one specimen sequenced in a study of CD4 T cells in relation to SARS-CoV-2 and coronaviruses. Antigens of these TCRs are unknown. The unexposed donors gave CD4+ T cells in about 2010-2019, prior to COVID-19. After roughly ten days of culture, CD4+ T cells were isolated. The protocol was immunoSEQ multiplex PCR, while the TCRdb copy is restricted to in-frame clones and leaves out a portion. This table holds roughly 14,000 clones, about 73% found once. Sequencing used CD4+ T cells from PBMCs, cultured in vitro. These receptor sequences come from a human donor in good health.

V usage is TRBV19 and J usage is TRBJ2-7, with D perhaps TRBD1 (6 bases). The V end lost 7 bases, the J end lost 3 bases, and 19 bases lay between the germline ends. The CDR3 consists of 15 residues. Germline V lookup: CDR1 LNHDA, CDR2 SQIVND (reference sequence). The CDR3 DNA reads TGTGCCAGTAAAGCGAACAGGGATTTCGTCTACGAGCAGTACTTC. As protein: CASKANRDFVYEQYF.

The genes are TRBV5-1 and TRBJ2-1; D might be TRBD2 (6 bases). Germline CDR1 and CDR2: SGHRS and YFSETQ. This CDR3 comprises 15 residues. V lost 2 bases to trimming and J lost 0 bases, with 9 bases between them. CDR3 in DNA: TGCGCCAGCAGCTTATCCGGGGGCTCCTACAATGAGCAGTTCTTC. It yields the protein CASSLSGGSYNEQFF.

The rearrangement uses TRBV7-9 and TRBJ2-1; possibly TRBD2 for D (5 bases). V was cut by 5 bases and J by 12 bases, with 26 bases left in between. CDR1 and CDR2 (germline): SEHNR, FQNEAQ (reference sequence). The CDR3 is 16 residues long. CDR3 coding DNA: TGTGCCAGCAGCCCCAAACAGCAGCGGCCTGGAGAGGCGCAGTTCTTC. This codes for CASSPKQQRPGEAQFF.

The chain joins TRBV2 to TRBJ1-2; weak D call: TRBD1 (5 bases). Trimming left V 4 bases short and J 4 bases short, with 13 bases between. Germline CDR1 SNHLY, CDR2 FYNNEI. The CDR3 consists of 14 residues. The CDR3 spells CASSARRDAYGYTF. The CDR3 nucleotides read TGTGCCAGCAGTGCCCGCAGGGACGCCTATGGCTACACCTTC.

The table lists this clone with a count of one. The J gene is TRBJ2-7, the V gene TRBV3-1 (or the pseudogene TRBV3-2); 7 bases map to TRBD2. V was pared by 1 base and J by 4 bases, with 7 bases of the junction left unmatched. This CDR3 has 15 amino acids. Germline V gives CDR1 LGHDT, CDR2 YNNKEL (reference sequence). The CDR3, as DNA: TGTGCCAGCAGCCAAGTGGGGGGGAATCGGTACGAGCAGTACTTC. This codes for CASSQVGGNRYEQYF.

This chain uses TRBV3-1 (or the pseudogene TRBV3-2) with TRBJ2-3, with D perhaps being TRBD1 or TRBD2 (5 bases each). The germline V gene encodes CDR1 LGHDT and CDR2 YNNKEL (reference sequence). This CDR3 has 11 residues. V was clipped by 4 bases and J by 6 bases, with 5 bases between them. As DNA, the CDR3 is TGTGCCAGCAGCCGGGGGGATACGCAGTATTTT. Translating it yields CASSRGDTQYF.

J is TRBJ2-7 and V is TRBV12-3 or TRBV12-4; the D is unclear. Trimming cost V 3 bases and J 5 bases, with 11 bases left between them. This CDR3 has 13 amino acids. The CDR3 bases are TGTGCCAGCAGTTTCATCCGGCCCCACGAGCAGTACTTC. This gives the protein CASSFIRPHEQYF.

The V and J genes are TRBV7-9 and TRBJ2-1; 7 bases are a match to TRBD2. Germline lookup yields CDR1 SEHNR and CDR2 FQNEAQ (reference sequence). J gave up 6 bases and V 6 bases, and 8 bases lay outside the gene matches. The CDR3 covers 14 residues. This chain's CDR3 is CASSPDWGGNEQFF. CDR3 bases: TGTGCCAGCAGTCCCGATTGGGGGGGCAATGAGCAGTTCTTC.

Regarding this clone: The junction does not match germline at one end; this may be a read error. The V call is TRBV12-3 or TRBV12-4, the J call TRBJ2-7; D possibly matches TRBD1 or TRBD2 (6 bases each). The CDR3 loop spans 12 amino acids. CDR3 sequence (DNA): TGTGCCAGCAGTTTCGTCGGGGGCGCGTTTACGTTC. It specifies CASSFVGGAFTF.

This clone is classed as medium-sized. The CDR3 region is CASSPDGKGNNSPLHF. In DNA form, the CDR3 reads TGTGCCAGCAGCCCTGATGGGAAGGGGAATAATTCACCCCTCCACTTT. The rearrangement uses TRBV5-4 and TRBJ1-6, with D perhaps TRBD1 (5 bases). This CDR3 contains 16 residues. From germline, CDR1 is SGHNT and CDR2 YYREEE (reference sequence). The V gene lost 4 bases and the J gene lost 5 bases, with 16 bases spanning the gap.

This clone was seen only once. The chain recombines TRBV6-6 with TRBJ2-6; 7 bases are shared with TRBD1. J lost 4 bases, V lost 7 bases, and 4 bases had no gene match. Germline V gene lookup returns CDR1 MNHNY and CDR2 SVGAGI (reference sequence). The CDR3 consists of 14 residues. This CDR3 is CASTTRGGANVLTF. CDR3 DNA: TGTGCCAGCACCACCAGGGGGGGGGCCAACGTCCTGACTTTC.

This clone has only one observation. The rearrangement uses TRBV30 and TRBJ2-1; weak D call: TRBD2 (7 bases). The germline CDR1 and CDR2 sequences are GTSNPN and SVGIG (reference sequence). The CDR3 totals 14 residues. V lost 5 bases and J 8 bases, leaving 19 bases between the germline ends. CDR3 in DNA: TGTGCCTGGTGCACTAGAGGGGGGGTCTATGAGCAGTTCTTC. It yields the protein CAWCTRGGVYEQFF.

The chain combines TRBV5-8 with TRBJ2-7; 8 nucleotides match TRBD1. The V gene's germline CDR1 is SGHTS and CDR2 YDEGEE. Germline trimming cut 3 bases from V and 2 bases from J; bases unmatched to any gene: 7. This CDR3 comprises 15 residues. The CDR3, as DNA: TGTGCCAGCAGCTCACCCGGGACAGGAACCTACGAGCAGTACTTC. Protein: CASSSPGTGTYEQYF. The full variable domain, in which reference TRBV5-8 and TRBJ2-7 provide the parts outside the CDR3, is EAGVTQSPTHLIKTRGQQATLRCSPISGHTSVYWYQQALGLGLQFLLWYDEGEERNRGNFPPRFSGRQFPNYSSELNVNALELEDSALYLCASSSPGTGTYEQYFGPGTRLTVT.

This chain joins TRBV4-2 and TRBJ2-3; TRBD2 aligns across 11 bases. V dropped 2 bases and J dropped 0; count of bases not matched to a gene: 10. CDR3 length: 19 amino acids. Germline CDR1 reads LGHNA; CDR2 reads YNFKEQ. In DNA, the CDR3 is TGTGCCAGCAGCCAAAAAGGAGGTTTAGCGGGAGGGAGCACAGATACGCAGTATTTT. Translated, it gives CASSQKGGLAGGSTDTQYF.

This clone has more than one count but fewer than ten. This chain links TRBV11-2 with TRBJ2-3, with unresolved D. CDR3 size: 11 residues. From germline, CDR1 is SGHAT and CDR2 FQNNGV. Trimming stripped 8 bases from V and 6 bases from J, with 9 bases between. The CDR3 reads CASGIRDTQYF. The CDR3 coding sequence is TGTGCCAGCGGCATTCGGGATACGCAGTATTTT. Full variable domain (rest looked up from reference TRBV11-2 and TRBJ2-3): EAGVAQSPRYKIIEKRQSVAFWCNPISGHATLYWYQQILGQGPKLLIQFQNNGVVDDSQLPKDRFSAERLKGVDSTLKIQPAKLEDSAVYLCASGIRDTQYFGPGTRLTVL.

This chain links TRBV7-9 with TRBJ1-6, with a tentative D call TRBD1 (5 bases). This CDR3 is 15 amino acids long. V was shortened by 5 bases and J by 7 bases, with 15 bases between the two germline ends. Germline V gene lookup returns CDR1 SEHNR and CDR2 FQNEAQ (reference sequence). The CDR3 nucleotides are TGTGCCAGCAGCCCTCCAGGGCAGCAGAATTCACCCCTCCACTTT. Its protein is CASSPPGQQNSPLHF.

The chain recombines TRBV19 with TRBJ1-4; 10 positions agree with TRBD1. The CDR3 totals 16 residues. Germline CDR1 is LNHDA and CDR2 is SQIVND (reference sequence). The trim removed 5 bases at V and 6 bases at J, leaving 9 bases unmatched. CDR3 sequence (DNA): TGTGCCAGTAGTTCGCGAACCGGGACAGGGGATGAAAAACTGTTTTTT. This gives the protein CASSSRTGTGDEKLFF. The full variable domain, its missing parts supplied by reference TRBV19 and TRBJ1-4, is DGGITQSPKYLFRKEGQNVTLSCEQNLNHDAMYWYRQDPGQGLRLIYYSQIVNDFQKGDIAEGYSVSREKKESFPLTVTSAQKNPTAFYLCASSSRTGTGDEKLFFGSGTQLSVL.

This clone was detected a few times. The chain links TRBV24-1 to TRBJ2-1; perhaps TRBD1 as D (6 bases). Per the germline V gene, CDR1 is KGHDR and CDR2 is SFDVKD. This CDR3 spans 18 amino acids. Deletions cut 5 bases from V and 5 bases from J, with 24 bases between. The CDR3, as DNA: TGTGCCACCAGTGTCCCGCCCCAGAATGGGGGCCTTCACAATGAGCAGTTCTTC. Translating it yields CATSVPPQNGGLHNEQFF.